The source of this T cell receptor (beta chain) is a study of shared clonotypes between healthy human individuals. The sorted-subset replicate PCRs were given about 210 ng DNA, which is some 29,000 T cell genomes. Produced via immunoSEQ multiplex PCR; TCRdb's table is partial and in-frame only. The repertoire consists of over a million clones, with around 82% occurring once and the leading ten covering 0.4% to 0.55%. Trimming shortened V by 0 bases and J by 11 bases, and 8 bases separated the two germline ends. The CDR3 loop spans 13 amino acids. Per the germline V gene, CDR1 is SEHNR and CDR2 is FQNEAQ (reference sequence). Note on this clone: Its specificity is unknown.

Study observations and caveats: Around 5% of naive CD4 clonotypes were common to a few donors.

The chain has TRBV7-9 and TRBJ1-6; D remains unclear. The sequence came from a man aged 18 to 29 in good health. Some clones in this sample may be carry-over from other donors' samples. Input material: memory CD4+ T cells from PBMCs. Subset in this sample: CD45RA-negative fraction. In DNA form, the CDR3 reads TGTGCCAGCAGCTTAGCGGAGGTTACACCCCTCCACTTT. It codes for CASSLAEVTPLHF.